What follows are 29 T cell receptor beta chains derived from one specimen sequenced in a study of blood T cell repertoires in COVID-19. Only in-frame clones appear in the TCRdb table, and some are missing; sequencing was by immunoSEQ multiplex PCR. The top ten hold less than 20% of the sample, which has some 130,000 clones, about 89% seen once. Material for sequencing was peripheral blood. These receptors all come from a man in his forties or fifties with active or convalescent COVID-19.

DNA for the CDR3: TGTGCCAGTAGTATGGACAAACAGGGAGATAATTCACCCCTCCACTTT. It yields the protein CASSMDKQGDNSPLHF. V usage is TRBV19 and J usage is TRBJ1-6; maybe TRBD1 (6 bases). Per the germline V gene, CDR1 is LNHDA and CDR2 is SQIVND (reference sequence). The CDR3 is 16 amino acids. The V end was cut by 3 bases, the J end by 5 bases, with 14 bases between.

The chain is built from TRBV10-2 and TRBJ1-4; 7 positions match TRBD1. V was clipped by 2 bases and J by 6 bases; unmatched bases: 6. CDR1 WSHSY and CDR2 SAAADI come from the germline V gene. CDR3 length: 15 residues. The CDR3 DNA sequence: TGCGCCAGCAGTGAGGGGACAGCGAAGTATGAAAAACTGTTTTTT. The encoded protein is CASSEGTAKYEKLFF.

This clone appeared a single time. The genes are TRBV29-1 and TRBJ1-5; D may be TRBD1 (6 bases). CDR3 length: 12 residues. The germline V and J ends were trimmed by 4 bases and 5 bases, with 9 bases remaining between them. Germline CDR1 and CDR2: SQVTM and ANQGSEA. The CDR3 DNA reads TGCAGCGTTGGCCACAGGGATCAGCCCCAGCATTTT. This gives the protein CSVGHRDQPQHF.

V and J are TRBV4-1 and TRBJ2-7, with D maybe TRBD1 (6 bases). The CDR3 length is 17 residues. CDR1 is MGHRA and CDR2 is YSYEKL in the germline V gene. V lost 0 bases, J lost 0 bases, and 15 bases lay in between. This CDR3 reads CASSQEGSDSLSYEQYF. CDR3 bases: TGCGCCAGCAGCCAAGAGGGGTCGGACAGCCTCTCCTACGAGCAGTACTTC.

This chain joins TRBV28 and TRBJ2-6; a possible D gene is TRBD2 (6 bases). This CDR3 has 17 residues. V was pared by 6 bases and J by 0 bases, with 15 bases between. The V gene's germline CDR1 is MDHEN and CDR2 SYDVKM. CDR3 nucleotides: TGTGCCAGCAGAAATGCGGGACGGAGCTCTGGGGCCAACGTCCTGACTTTC. Translated, it gives CASRNAGRSSGANVLTF.

CDR3 amino acids: CASSRGYGYTF. The CDR3 nucleotides read TGTGCCAGCAGCCGGGGGTATGGCTACACCTTC. This chain connects TRBV11-2 to TRBJ1-2; tentative D call: TRBD1 (5 bases). Trimming stripped 5 bases from V and 5 bases from J, with 6 bases between. The CDR3 runs to 11 residues. The germline gives CDR1 SGHAT, CDR2 FQNNGV.

The chain employs TRBV5-1 and TRBJ2-1; 7 bases are shared with TRBD2. This CDR3 spans 16 amino acids. Per germline, CDR1 SGHRS and CDR2 YFSETQ. Unmatched junction bases numbered 6, after V lost 2 bases and J lost 1 base. The CDR3 DNA sequence: TGCGCCAGCAGCTTCCGACTAGCCGGTTCCTACAATGAGCAGTTCTTC. Translated, it gives CASSFRLAGSYNEQFF. Together with reference TRBV5-1 and TRBJ2-1, the CDR3 gives the full variable domain: KAGVTQTPRYLIKTRGQQVTLSCSPISGHRSVSWYQQTPGQGLQFLFEYFSETQRNKGNFPGRFSGRQFSNSRSEMNVSTLELGDSALYLCASSFRLAGSYNEQFFGPGTRLTVL.

This clone turned up a few times. The J gene is TRBJ2-7, the V gene TRBV29-1; 8 positions agree with TRBD1. V trimming: 0 bases; J trimming: 5 bases; junction bases outside the gene matches: 6. The CDR3 covers 14 residues. The germline V gene encodes CDR1 SQVTM and CDR2 ANQGSEA. The CDR3 coding sequence is TGCAGCGTTGAAGATCAGGGGGCGGTCAACGAGCAGTACTTC. Its translation: CSVEDQGAVNEQYF.

The rearrangement joins TRBV5-1 to TRBJ1-1, with 8 bases lining up with TRBD1. From germline, CDR1 is SGHRS and CDR2 YFSETQ. CDR3 size: 14 residues. V trimming: 4 bases; J trimming: 4 bases; junction bases outside the gene matches: 6. The CDR3 here is CASSQTQGATEAFF. DNA for the CDR3: TGCGCCAGCAGCCAAACTCAGGGGGCCACTGAAGCTTTCTTT. The complete variable domain, with remaining parts taken from reference TRBV5-1 and TRBJ1-1, reads KAGVTQTPRYLIKTRGQQVTLSCSPISGHRSVSWYQQTPGQGLQFLFEYFSETQRNKGNFPGRFSGRQFSNSRSEMNVSTLELGDSALYLCASSQTQGATEAFFGQGTRLTVV.

This chain connects TRBV18 to TRBJ1-1; weak D call: TRBD1 (5 bases). The length of the CDR3 is 14 residues. The V end lost 4 bases, the J end lost 3 bases, and 12 bases lay between the germline ends. The germline V gene has CDR1 KGHSH and CDR2 LQKENI. CDR3 residues: CASSRDPGYTEAFF. CDR3 DNA sequence: TGTGCCAGCTCACGGGATCCAGGGTACACTGAAGCTTTCTTT.

This chain joins TRBV4-2 and TRBJ1-4; D unresolved. The V end was cut by 0 bases, the J end by 7 bases, with 15 bases between. The CDR3 extends over 16 amino acids. Per the germline V gene, CDR1 is LGHNA and CDR2 is YNFKEQ. CDR3 residues: CASSQDVGRRGEKLFF. The CDR3 DNA follows: TGTGCCAGCAGCCAAGATGTAGGGCGACGGGGTGAAAAACTGTTTTTT.

The chain uses TRBV11-2 and TRBJ1-6; the D is unclear. V lost 7 bases, J lost 7 bases, and 5 bases lay in between. This CDR3 region has 11 residues. Germline assignment: CDR1 SGHAT and CDR2 FQNNGV. The CDR3 sequence: CASTTNSPLHF. CDR3 coding DNA: TGTGCCAGCACTACGAATTCACCCCTCCACTTT.

CDR3 in amino acids: CSASADSLGDTYNSPLHF. The CDR3 region has the DNA TGCAGTGCTAGTGCGGATAGTCTTGGGGACACCTATAATTCACCCCTCCACTTT. The rearrangement uses TRBV20-1 and TRBJ1-6; tentatively, D is TRBD1 (6 bases). From germline, CDR1 is DFQATT and CDR2 SNEGSKA (reference sequence). V was cut by 3 bases and J by 2 bases, with 20 bases left in between. This CDR3 region has 18 residues.

V gene TRBV6-1 combines with J gene TRBJ2-1; TRBD2 might be the D (5 bases). V lost 2 bases and J lost 0, with 5 bases in between. The CDR3 spans 14 residues. Per the germline V gene, CDR1 is MNHNS and CDR2 is SASEGT. The CDR3 DNA is TGTGCCAGCAGTGAAACTAGCTCCTACAATGAGCAGTTCTTC. Its protein product is CASSETSSYNEQFF.

This rearrangement joins TRBV25-1 to TRBJ1-5, with D perhaps TRBD1 (5 bases). Germline V CDR1 and CDR2: MGHDK, SYGVNS. This CDR3 is built from 16 residues. The V gene lost 6 bases and the J gene lost 0 bases, with 15 bases spanning the gap. The CDR3 loop is CASRAGLKYSNQPQHF. As DNA, the CDR3 is TGTGCCAGCAGAGCAGGGTTAAAATATAGCAATCAGCCCCAGCATTTT.

This clone has a single count. This chain connects TRBV29-1 to TRBJ2-1; possibly TRBD1 for D (5 bases). Germline values: CDR1 SQVTM, CDR2 ANQGSEA. This CDR3 region has 12 residues. V lost 5 bases to trimming and J lost 5 bases, with 10 bases between them. The CDR3 loop reads CSVRIRDNEQFF. Written as DNA, the CDR3 is TGCAGCGTTCGTATCAGGGACAATGAGCAGTTCTTC.

The gene calls are TRBV2 and TRBJ2-2; the D is unclear. The CDR3 consists of 15 residues. V was shortened by 6 bases and J by 1 base, with 12 bases between the two germline ends. The V gene's germline CDR1 is SNHLY and CDR2 FYNNEI. CDR3 protein: CASSIRVLNTGELFF. CDR3 coding DNA: TGTGCCAGCAGCATACGGGTCCTGAACACCGGGGAGCTGTTTTTT.

The chain links TRBV10-3 to TRBJ2-7, with D unclear. Germline assignment: CDR1 ENHRY and CDR2 SYGVKD. Trimming took 3 bases from V and 3 from J, leaving 18 bases between them. CDR3 size: 16 residues. The CDR3 loop is CAISDSSGNFLYEQYF. The CDR3 DNA is TGTGCCATCAGTGACTCGTCTGGCAATTTCCTCTACGAGCAGTACTTC.

The chain has TRBV27 and TRBJ1-2; 8 bases map to TRBD1. The CDR3 length is 15 residues. With 6 bases clipped from V and 3 bases from J, the junction kept 9 bases outside the gene matches. The germline gives CDR1 MNHEY, CDR2 SMNVEV (reference sequence). For the CDR3, the DNA is TGTGCCAGCAGGAGTCCCGCCAGGGGGCACTATGGCTACACCTTC. It codes for CASRSPARGHYGYTF.

V is TRBV29-1 and J is TRBJ1-1; possibly TRBD1 for D (5 bases). CDR3 length: 11 residues. The V end lost 3 bases, the J end lost 10 bases, and 12 bases lay between the germline ends. The germline CDR1 and CDR2 sequences are SQVTM and ANQGSEA. The CDR3 loop reads CSVDRVGLAFF. DNA for the CDR3: TGCAGCGTTGACAGGGTAGGTTTAGCTTTCTTT.

The table lists this clone with a few counts. The chain joins TRBV12-5 to TRBJ1-2, with D possibly being TRBD1 (5 bases). The V gene lost 4 bases and the J gene lost 0 bases, with 15 bases spanning the gap. The CDR3 has 16 residues. The germline V gene encodes CDR1 LGHNT and CDR2 FRNRAP. The CDR3 nucleotides read TGTGCTAGTGGTTGGGGCGGTGGGGCCTCTAACTATGGCTACACCTTC. This encodes CASGWGGGASNYGYTF.

V is TRBV30 and J is TRBJ2-1, with 10 bases lining up with TRBD1. V lost 0 bases, J lost 6 bases, and 5 bases stayed unmatched. This CDR3 spans 15 amino acids. Germline CDR1 is GTSNPN and CDR2 is SVGIG (reference sequence). DNA for the CDR3: TGTGCCTGGAGTGTAACGACAGGGGGCGGCAATGAGCAGTTCTTC. This sequence encodes CAWSVTTGGGNEQFF.

The rearrangement joins TRBV19 to TRBJ2-1; 9 bases fit TRBD1. In germline, CDR1 is LNHDA, CDR2 SQIVND (reference sequence). V lost 8 bases and J lost 4; bases outside the gene matches: 6. The CDR3 covers 14 residues. CDR3 sequence (DNA): TGTGCCAGTTCCCCGACAGGGGGTTACAATGAGCAGTTCTTC. Translating gives CASSPTGGYNEQFF.

This clone occurred a few times. V is TRBV10-2 and J is TRBJ1-6, with D perhaps matching TRBD1 (5 bases). Trimming shortened V by 0 bases and J by 9 bases, and 15 bases separated the two germline ends. This CDR3 is 16 amino acids long. Germline loops: CDR1 WSHSY, CDR2 SAAADI. Written as DNA, the CDR3 is TGCGCCAGCAGTGAGTCAGGCGGGACGCCTATTTCACCCCTCCACTTT. Encoded protein: CASSESGGTPISPLHF.

This rearrangement joins TRBV3-1 (or the pseudogene TRBV3-2) to TRBJ1-1; D remains unclear. V was pared by 0 bases and J by 6 bases, with 5 bases between. Germline CDR1 and CDR2: LGHDT and YNNKEL (reference sequence). CDR3 length: 12 amino acids. The CDR3 nucleotides read TGTGCCAGCAGCCAAGAAACAGCTGAAGCTTTCTTT. The encoded protein is CASSQETAEAFF.

The V gene is TRBV30, the J gene TRBJ1-2; D gene unclear. The V end was cut by 0 bases, the J end by 2 bases, with 4 bases between. CDR1 is GTSNPN and CDR2 is SVGIG in the germline V gene (reference sequence). CDR3 length: 12 residues. This chain's CDR3 is CAWSVINYGYTF. CDR3 DNA: TGTGCCTGGAGTGTTATAAACTATGGCTACACCTTC.

The chain carries TRBV30 and TRBJ2-3, with D maybe TRBD2 (5 bases). The V end lost 5 bases, the J end lost 7 bases, and 16 bases lay between the germline ends. The CDR3 is 13 amino acids. Germline V gene sequence: CDR1 GTSNPN, CDR2 SVGIG (reference sequence). Here the CDR3 reads CAWSPTGINTQYF. CDR3 sequence (DNA): TGTGCCTGGTCCCCCACGGGAATCAATACGCAGTATTTT.

J is TRBJ1-1 and V is TRBV9, with a weak D call TRBD1 (6 bases). Trimming left V 5 bases short and J 2 bases short, with 13 bases between. The CDR3 is 14 amino acids. Looked up from germline, CDR1 is SGDLS and CDR2 is YYNGEE. CDR3 nucleotide sequence: TGTGCCAGCAGACGGGAGGGGACAAACACTGAAGCTTTCTTT. Translation gives CASRREGTNTEAFF.

This clone was detected only once. V is TRBV6-6 and J is TRBJ1-2, with 7 positions matching TRBD1. The germline gives CDR1 MNHNY, CDR2 SVGAGI (reference sequence). V dropped 8 bases and J dropped 8; count of bases not matched to a gene: 8. This CDR3 region has 12 residues. The CDR3 nucleotides read TGTGCCAGCTTAGAGGGGGCCTGGGGCTACACCTTC. Encoded protein: CASLEGAWGYTF.